The T cell receptor (beta chain) under discussion was sequenced for a study of T cell repertoires in cytomegalovirus infection (dated by TCRdb to between 2017 and 2020). With respect to the entire study: Peptide stimulations targeted recently identified HLA-C-restricted CMV epitopes, whose presentation resists viral immunomodulation, together with well-studied HLA-B-restricted epitopes. Because public TCR beta signatures pointed to carriage of CMV infection together with the matching HLA type, the HLA type of each donor mattered for the analysis.

The instrument given in TCRdb is Illumina HiSeq 1500. The public reads were run again by TCRdb, first through fastp at Q25 and then through MiXCR, and only productive beta chains were kept. Every CDR3 protein is listed once, alongside the most common genes and DNA of its rows. This sample gives 360,000 or so distinct CDR3 sequences in total; roughly 34% of them show up just once. The top ten hold approximately 13% of the sample. The research as a whole found: The ex vivo response was dominated by HLA-C-restricted CMV-specific TCR beta clonotypes, which also provided the single most frequent clonotype in two of eight donors. Carriers of CMV infection plus the relevant HLA type were discriminated by the cumulative frequency of public TCR beta family members in the study cohort and in an independent 352-donor cohort.

V is pared back by 4 bases and J by 7 bases, with 14 bases lying between the germline termini. Including cysteine and phenylalanine, the CDR3 has 14 amino acids. This entry keeps only the CDR3 DNA: 42 bases, framed from base 1. Sequences ENHRY (CDR1) and SYGVKD (CDR2) are obtained from the germline V gene. In the paper's terms, the treatment or condition label means: in vitro stimulation with specific CMV peptide epitopes to enrich CMV-specific T cells. A remark on this clonotype: The target of this receptor is not known. Base qualities were left out, and no much larger clone turns up one base away.

The V and J segments used are TRBV10-3 and TRBJ2-1, with a tentative D gene TRBD2 over 6 matching bases. The sequencing used cultured PBMCs, collected from culture after CMV antigen stimulation. The sequence derives from a human donor in good health (CMV status not recorded). Some clones in this sample may be carry-over from other donors' samples. For the CDR3, the sequence is CAISAGLATNEQFF. Read as DNA, the sequence is TGTGCCATCAGTGCGGGTCTAGCGACGAATGAGCAGTTCTTC.